A single sample gave rise to the 2 T cell receptor beta chains below, sequenced in a study of neurological immune-mediated disorders. TCRdb analysed the 5' RACE reads with MiXCR anew, one entry per CDR3 protein. In the table there are roughly 50,000 distinct CDR3 sequences, 3.5% to 5.5% of which are singletons. Sequencing was performed on PBMCs. All receptors come from a woman in her fifties or sixties with multiple sclerosis.

This clonotype has at least ten counts. The chain is built from TRBV5-5 and TRBJ2-5; D not resolved. V gave up 5 bases and J gave up 4 bases, with 15 bases separating them. CDR1 and CDR2 from the germline V gene are SGHKS and YYEKEE (reference sequence). This CDR3 comprises 14 residues. The CDR3 DNA reads as TGTGCCAGCAGGCCAGAATGGGTTGGAGAGACCCAGTACTTC. Translation: CASRPEWVGETQYF.

This clonotype was seen ten or more times. This rearrangement joins TRBV6-2 or TRBV6-3 to TRBJ2-5, with 7 bases lining up with TRBD2. This CDR3 is 14 amino acids long. Looked up from germline, CDR1 is MNHEY and CDR2 is SVGEGT. V was clipped by 2 bases and J by 5 bases; unmatched bases: 5. In nucleotides, the CDR3 is TGTGCCAGCAGTTACCTCCAGCGGGGTGAGACCCAGTACTTC. Translating gives CASSYLQRGETQYF.